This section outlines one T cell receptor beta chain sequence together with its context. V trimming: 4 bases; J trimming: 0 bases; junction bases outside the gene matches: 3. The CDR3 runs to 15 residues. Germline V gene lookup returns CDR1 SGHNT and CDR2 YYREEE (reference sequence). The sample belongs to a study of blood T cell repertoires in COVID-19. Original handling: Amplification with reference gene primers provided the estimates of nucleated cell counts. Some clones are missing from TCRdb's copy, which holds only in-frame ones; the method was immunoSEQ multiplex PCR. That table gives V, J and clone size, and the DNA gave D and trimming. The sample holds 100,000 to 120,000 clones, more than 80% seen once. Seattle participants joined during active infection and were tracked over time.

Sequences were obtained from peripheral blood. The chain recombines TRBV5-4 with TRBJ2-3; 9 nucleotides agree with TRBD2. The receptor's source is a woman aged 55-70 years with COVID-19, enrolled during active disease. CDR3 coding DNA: TGTGCCAGCAGCCTAGGACTAGCGAGCACAGATACGCAGTATTTT. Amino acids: CASSLGLASTDTQYF.